This T cell receptor (beta chain) was obtained from a study of blood T cell repertoires in COVID-19. At the level of the study: Sites in the United States, Italy and Spain provided acute and convalescent COVID-19 samples.

Authors' analysis steps: Estimation of nucleated cell counts was performed using reference gene primer amplification. The assay was immunoSEQ multiplex PCR, and TCRdb's table has in-frame clones only and misses some. V, J and clone size are taken as reported in that table, and D and trimming were inferred from the DNA itself. The table records 45,000 to 70,000 clones, about nine tenths of them present only once. Those enrolled in Seattle joined during active infection and were followed longitudinally afterward. V lost 2 bases, J lost 8 bases, and 24 bases lay in between. Germline CDR1 reads SGHVS; CDR2 reads FQNEAQ. The CDR3 extends over 17 amino acids.

This chain joins TRBV7-8 and TRBJ1-2, with D maybe TRBD1 (6 bases). Specimen: peripheral blood. The receptor was derived from a woman aged 80 or older with COVID-19, enrolled during active disease. CDR3 in amino acids: CASSLTGEGVLLFGYTF. The CDR3 DNA reads as TGTGCCAGCAGCTTAACGGGCGAGGGGGTCCTTCTTTTCGGCTACACCTTC.